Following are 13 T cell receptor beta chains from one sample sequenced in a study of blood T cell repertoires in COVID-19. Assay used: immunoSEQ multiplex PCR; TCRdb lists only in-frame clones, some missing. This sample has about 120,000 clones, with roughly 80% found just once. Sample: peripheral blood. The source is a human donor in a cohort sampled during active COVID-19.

This CDR3 reads CAWSVQGSNEKLFF. CDR3 bases: TGTGCCTGGAGTGTCCAGGGGTCTAATGAAAAACTGTTTTTT. The chain combines TRBV30 with TRBJ1-4; tentatively, D is TRBD1 (6 bases). The CDR3 extends over 14 amino acids. Trimming shortened V by 0 bases and J by 3 bases, and 8 bases separated the two germline ends. Germline assignment: CDR1 GTSNPN and CDR2 SVGIG (reference sequence).

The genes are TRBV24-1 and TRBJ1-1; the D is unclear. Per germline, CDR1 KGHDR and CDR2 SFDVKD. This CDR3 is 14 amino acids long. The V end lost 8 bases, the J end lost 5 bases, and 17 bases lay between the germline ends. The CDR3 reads CATIAPLFETEAFF. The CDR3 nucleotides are TGTGCCACCATCGCCCCCCTGTTCGAGACTGAAGCTTTCTTT.

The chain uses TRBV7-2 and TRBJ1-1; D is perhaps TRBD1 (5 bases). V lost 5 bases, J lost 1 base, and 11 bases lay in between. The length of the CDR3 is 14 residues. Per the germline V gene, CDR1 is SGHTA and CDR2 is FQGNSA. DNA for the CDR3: TGTGCCAGCAGCCCGACAAGGGGGAACACTGAAGCTTTCTTT. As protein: CASSPTRGNTEAFF. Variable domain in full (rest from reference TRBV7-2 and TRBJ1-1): GAGVSQSPSNKVTEKGKDVELRCDPISGHTALYWYRQSLGQGLEFLIYFQGNSAPDKSGLPSDRFSAERTGGSVSTLTIQRTQQEDSAVYLCASSPTRGNTEAFFGQGTRLTVV.

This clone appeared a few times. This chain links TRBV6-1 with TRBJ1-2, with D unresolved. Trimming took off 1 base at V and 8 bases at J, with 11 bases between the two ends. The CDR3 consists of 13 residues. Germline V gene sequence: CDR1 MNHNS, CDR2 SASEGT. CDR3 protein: CASSEGAREGYTF. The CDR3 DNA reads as TGTGCCAGCAGTGAAGGGGCGAGGGAGGGCTACACCTTC.

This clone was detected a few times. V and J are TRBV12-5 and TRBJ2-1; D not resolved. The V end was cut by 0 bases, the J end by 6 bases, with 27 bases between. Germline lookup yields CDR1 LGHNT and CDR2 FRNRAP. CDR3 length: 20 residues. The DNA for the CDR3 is TGTGCTAGTGGTTTGGTAGACCTTGGGTTTGGCGGTCCGCGAGGCAATGAGCAGTTCTTC. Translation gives CASGLVDLGFGGPRGNEQFF.

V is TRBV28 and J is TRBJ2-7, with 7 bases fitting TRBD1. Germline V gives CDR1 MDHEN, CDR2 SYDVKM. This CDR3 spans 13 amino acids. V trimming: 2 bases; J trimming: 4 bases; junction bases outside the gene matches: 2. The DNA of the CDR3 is TGTGCCAGCAGTTTACCGGGACAGTACGAGCAGTACTTC. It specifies CASSLPGQYEQYF.

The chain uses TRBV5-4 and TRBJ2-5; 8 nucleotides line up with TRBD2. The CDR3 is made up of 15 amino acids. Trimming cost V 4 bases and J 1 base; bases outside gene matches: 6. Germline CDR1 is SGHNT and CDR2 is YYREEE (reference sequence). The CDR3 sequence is CASSRVAGPQETQYF. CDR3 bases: TGTGCCAGCAGCCGAGTAGCGGGACCCCAAGAGACCCAGTACTTC.

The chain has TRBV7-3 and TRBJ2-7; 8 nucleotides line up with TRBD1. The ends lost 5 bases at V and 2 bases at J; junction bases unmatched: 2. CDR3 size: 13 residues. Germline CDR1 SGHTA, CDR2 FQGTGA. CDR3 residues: CASSRDRTYEQYF. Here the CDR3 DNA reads TGTGCCAGCAGCCGGGACAGGACCTACGAGCAGTACTTC.

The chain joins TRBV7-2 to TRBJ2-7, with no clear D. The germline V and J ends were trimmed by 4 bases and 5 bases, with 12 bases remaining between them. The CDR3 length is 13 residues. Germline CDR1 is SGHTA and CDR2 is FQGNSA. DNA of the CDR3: TGTGCCAGCAGCTCACAGAATAGTCACGAGCAGTACTTC. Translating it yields CASSSQNSHEQYF.

The CDR3 loop reads CASSRGLDTDTQYF. DNA of the CDR3: TGTGCCAGCAGCCGCGGACTAGACACAGATACGCAGTATTTT. This chain uses TRBV6-6 with TRBJ2-3, with 7 positions matching TRBD2. Germline CDR1 reads MNHNY; CDR2 reads SVGAGI (reference sequence). Trimming cost V 6 bases and J 2 bases; bases outside gene matches: 5. CDR3 length equals 14 residues.

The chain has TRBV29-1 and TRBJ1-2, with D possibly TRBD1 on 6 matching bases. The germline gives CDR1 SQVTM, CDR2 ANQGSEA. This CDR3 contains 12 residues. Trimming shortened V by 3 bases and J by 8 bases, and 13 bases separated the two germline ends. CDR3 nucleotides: TGCAGCGTTGAGAGAACAGGGCACGGCTACACCTTC. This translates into CSVERTGHGYTF.

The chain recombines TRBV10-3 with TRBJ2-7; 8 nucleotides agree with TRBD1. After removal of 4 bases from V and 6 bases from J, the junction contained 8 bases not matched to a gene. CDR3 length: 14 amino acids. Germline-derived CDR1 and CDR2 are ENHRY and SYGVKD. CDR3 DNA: TGTGCCATCAGTGTTGGACAGGGAACAGCCGAGCAGTACTTC. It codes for CAISVGQGTAEQYF.

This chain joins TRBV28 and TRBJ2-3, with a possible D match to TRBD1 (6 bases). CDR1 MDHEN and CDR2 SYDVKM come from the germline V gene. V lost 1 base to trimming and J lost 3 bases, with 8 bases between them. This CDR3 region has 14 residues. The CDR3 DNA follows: TGTGCCAGCAGTTTATCGAGGGGGACAGATACGCAGTATTTT. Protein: CASSLSRGTDTQYF. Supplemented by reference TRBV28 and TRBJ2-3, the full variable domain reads DVKVTQSSRYLVKRTGEKVFLECVQDMDHENMFWYRQDPGLGLRLIYFSYDVKMKEKGDIPEGYSVSREKKERFSLILESASTNQTSMYLCASSLSRGTDTQYFGPGTRLTVL.